Presented here are 29 T cell receptor beta chains from one specimen sequenced in a study of T cell clones after liver transplantation. Method: immunoSEQ multiplex PCR; TCRdb's copy keeps in-frame clones and lacks some. There are more than 75,000 clones in the sample; 82% occur only once, and under 0.6% lies in the top ten. Sample: CD4+ T cells from blood, taken 45 to 47 months after liver transplant. The receptors here all came from a human patient who received a liver transplant. Some of the T cells may derive from the graft donor.

V and J are TRBV5-5 and TRBJ2-1; a possible D gene is TRBD1 (5 bases). V was trimmed by 4 bases and J by 0 bases, leaving 17 bases between them. The germline V gene has CDR1 SGHKS and CDR2 YYEKEE (reference sequence). The CDR3 has 17 residues. CDR3 amino acids: CASSPNPGHNSYNEQFF. The CDR3 DNA sequence: TGTGCCAGCAGCCCGAACCCCGGACACAACTCCTACAATGAGCAGTTCTTC.

This clone came up a few times. This chain links TRBV11-3 with TRBJ1-5; D is unresolved. CDR3 size: 13 residues. V lost 7 bases and J 3 bases, leaving 10 bases between the germline ends. Germline CDR1 and CDR2: SGHNT and YENEEA. The CDR3 DNA is TGTGCCAGCAAACAATGGGTCAATCAGCCCCAGCATTTT. The encoded protein is CASKQWVNQPQHF.

The chain combines TRBV29-1 with TRBJ2-7; 8 bases are a match to TRBD2. Germline CDR1 is SQVTM and CDR2 is ANQGSEA. CDR3 length: 12 residues. V trimming: 4 bases; J trimming: 5 bases; junction bases outside the gene matches: 4. The CDR3 DNA sequence: TGCAGCGTTGGTCCGACTAGCGACGAGCAGTACTTC. Translating gives CSVGPTSDEQYF.

The chain combines TRBV2 with TRBJ2-7; D ambiguous. The V gene's germline CDR1 is SNHLY and CDR2 FYNNEI. The CDR3 covers 13 residues. The V end was cut by 7 bases, the J end by 1 base, with 11 bases between. This CDR3 is CASNNRLSYEQYF. The CDR3 nucleotides are TGTGCCAGCAATAACAGACTGTCCTACGAGCAGTACTTC. Full variable domain (remainder filled in from reference TRBV2 and TRBJ2-7): EPEVTQTPSHQVTQMGQEVILRCVPISNHLYFYWYRQILGQKVEFLVSFYNNEISEKSEIFDDQFSVERPDGSNFTLKIRSTKLEDSAMYFCASNNRLSYEQYFGPGTRLTVT.

The rearrangement joins TRBV6-1 to TRBJ1-1; possibly TRBD1 for D (6 bases). This CDR3 has 13 residues. With 7 bases removed from V and 2 bases from J, the gap between germline ends came to 11 bases. From germline, CDR1 is MNHNS and CDR2 SASEGT. The CDR3 here is CASTDSLNTEAFF. As DNA, the CDR3 is TGTGCCAGCACGGACAGCTTAAACACTGAAGCTTTCTTT.

The V and J genes are TRBV6-5 and TRBJ2-2, with D perhaps matching TRBD1 (6 bases). CDR1 is MNHEY and CDR2 is SVGAGI in the germline V gene. The CDR3 is 13 amino acids. Trimming removed 6 bases from V and 6 bases from J, with 11 bases in between. The DNA of the CDR3 is TGTGCCAGCAGGAGAGGGGGTCCCGGGGAGCTGTTTTTT. Translating gives CASRRGGPGELFF.

The chain joins TRBV5-1 to TRBJ2-2; the match to TRBD2 covers 11 bases. Germline V lookup: CDR1 SGHRS, CDR2 YFSETQ. The CDR3 is made up of 16 amino acids. V was pared by 3 bases and J by 5 bases, with 6 bases of the junction left unmatched. Written as DNA, the CDR3 is TGCGCCAGCAGCTCGATAGCGGGAGGGGATACCGGGGAGCTGTTTTTT. Protein: CASSSIAGGDTGELFF.

Only a few counts were recorded for this clone. The CDR3 DNA reads as TGTGCCAGCAGCTTAGCCATCGGGGCGGGAGCTAATGAGGAACTGTTTTTT. Residues: CASSLAIGAGANEELFF. The chain combines TRBV11-2 with TRBJ1-4; D might be TRBD1 (5 bases). The CDR3 is 17 residues long. The germline V gene encodes CDR1 SGHAT and CDR2 FQNNGV. Trimming removed 1 base at V and 12 bases at J, with 24 bases between.

The rearrangement uses TRBV7-3 and TRBJ2-5; 7 nucleotides agree with TRBD2. The V and J ends lost 5 bases and 1 base, in that order; junction bases with no gene match: 7. This CDR3 comprises 15 residues. Germline-derived CDR1 and CDR2 are SGHTA and FQGTGA. DNA of the CDR3: TGTGCCAGCAGCCCAGGTGCGGGAGCCCAAGAGACCCAGTACTTC. This encodes CASSPGAGAQETQYF. The full variable domain, in which reference TRBV7-3 and TRBJ2-5 provide the parts outside the CDR3, is GAGVSQTPSNKVTEKGKYVELRCDPISGHTALYWYRQSLGQGPEFLIYFQGTGAADDSGLPNDRFFAVRPEGSVSTLKIQRTERGDSAVYLCASSPGAGAQETQYFGPGTRLLVL.

This chain joins TRBV7-8 and TRBJ1-4; D is undetermined. The CDR3 has 13 amino acids. Trimming removed 2 bases from V and 5 bases from J, with 6 bases in between. In germline, CDR1 is SGHVS, CDR2 FQNEAQ. The CDR3: CASSLYQNEKLFF. CDR3 nucleotide sequence: TGTGCCAGCAGCTTATACCAGAATGAAAAACTGTTTTTT.

The genes are TRBV5-6 and TRBJ1-3, with D unresolved. Germline CDR1 and CDR2: SGHDT and YYEEEE. V was cut by 0 bases and J by 6 bases, with 10 bases left in between. The CDR3 totals 14 residues. The CDR3, as DNA: TGTGCCAGCAGCTTGGGGTGGCCGGAAAACACCATATATTTT. It codes for CASSLGWPENTIYF.

The rearrangement joins TRBV7-2 to TRBJ2-1, with TRBD2 matching over 7 bases. The trim removed 2 bases at V and 2 bases at J, leaving 3 bases unmatched. CDR3 length: 15 amino acids. CDR1 is SGHTA, CDR2 FQGNSA, per germline. CDR3 region: CASSLPAGPYNEQFF. CDR3 nucleotides: TGTGCCAGCAGCTTACCAGCGGGACCCTACAATGAGCAGTTCTTC.

The chain is built from TRBV18 and TRBJ1-2, with D uncertain. Germline V gene lookup returns CDR1 KGHSH and CDR2 LQKENI. This CDR3 is built from 13 residues. Trimming cost V 2 bases and J 2 bases, with 6 bases left between them. The CDR3 nucleotides read TGTGCCAGCTCACCAGCAGACAACTATGGCTACACCTTC. Its protein is CASSPADNYGYTF.

In DNA form, the CDR3 reads TGTGCCAGCAGTTTCGACAGGGGGGGCTACAATGAGCAGTTCTTC. Protein product: CASSFDRGGYNEQFF. The chain couples TRBV27 to TRBJ2-1; 9 bases map to TRBD1. The V and J ends lost 3 bases and 3 bases, in that order; junction bases with no gene match: 3. The CDR3 is 15 amino acids. Germline CDR1 MNHEY, CDR2 SMNVEV (reference sequence).

The V and J genes are TRBV5-4 and TRBJ2-7, with a tentative D call TRBD2 (5 bases). CDR3 length equals 15 residues. Germline CDR1 SGHNT, CDR2 YYREEE (reference sequence). Trimming removed 0 bases at V and 0 bases at J, with 10 bases between. DNA of the CDR3: TGTGCCAGCAGCTTGGGGACTGGCGCCTCCTACGAGCAGTACTTC. It specifies CASSLGTGASYEQYF. Supplemented by reference TRBV5-4 and TRBJ2-7, the full variable domain reads ETGVTQSPTHLIKTRGQQVTLRCSSQSGHNTVSWYQQALGQGPQFIFQYYREEENGRGNFPPRFSGLQFPNYSSELNVNALELDDSALYLCASSLGTGASYEQYFGPGTRLTVT.

This clone has ten or more counts. The rearrangement links TRBV5-1 to TRBJ2-7, with unresolved D. The CDR3 is 14 amino acids. CDR1 SGHRS and CDR2 YFSETQ come from the germline V gene. The V end was cut by 3 bases, the J end by 0 bases, with 10 bases between. The CDR3 DNA follows: TGCGCCAGCAGCTCTAGAAGTCCCTCCTACGAGCAGTACTTC. Amino acid sequence: CASSSRSPSYEQYF.

The gene calls are TRBV28 and TRBJ2-6, with no clear D. The CDR3 length is 16 residues. V was trimmed by 6 bases and J by 0 bases, leaving 12 bases between them. CDR1 is MDHEN and CDR2 is SYDVKM in the germline V gene. This CDR3 is CASSYSWGSGANVLTF. The CDR3, as DNA: TGTGCCAGCAGCTACTCTTGGGGCTCTGGGGCCAACGTCCTGACTTTC.

The rearrangement uses TRBV5-1 and TRBJ2-2, with unresolved D. Per germline, CDR1 SGHRS and CDR2 YFSETQ. The V and J ends lost 2 bases and 2 bases respectively, with 16 bases between them. The CDR3 spans 17 residues. CDR3 sequence: CASSLGPTLGNTGELFF. CDR3 DNA sequence: TGCGCCAGCAGCTTAGGGCCAACCCTAGGAAACACCGGGGAGCTGTTTTTT.

The chain is built from TRBV5-1 and TRBJ1-4, with D perhaps TRBD1 (6 bases). Germline V CDR1 and CDR2: SGHRS, YFSETQ. The ends were cut back, 4 bases at V and 8 bases at J, with 21 bases in the middle. The CDR3 is made up of 16 amino acids. In DNA, the CDR3 is TGCGCCAGCAGCCGAGGGGCGACGGACGGACAGGAAAAACTGTTTTTT. Encoded protein: CASSRGATDGQEKLFF.

The chain joins TRBV2 to TRBJ1-5, with 11 positions matching TRBD1. Trimming removed 4 bases from V and 6 bases from J; junction bases left unmatched: 2. CDR1 is SNHLY, CDR2 FYNNEI, per germline. This CDR3 contains 14 residues. The CDR3 nucleotides read TGTGCCAGCAGTGGGACAGGGGGCGGTCAGCCCCAGCATTTT. Translated, it gives CASSGTGGGQPQHF. The full variable domain, in which reference TRBV2 and TRBJ1-5 provide the parts outside the CDR3, is EPEVTQTPSHQVTQMGQEVILRCVPISNHLYFYWYRQILGQKVEFLVSFYNNEISEKSEIFDDQFSVERPDGSNFTLKIRSTKLEDSAMYFCASSGTGGGQPQHFGDGTRLSIL.

The genes are TRBV9 and TRBJ1-5; TRBD1 matches at 9 bases. The V and J ends lost 3 bases and 4 bases, in that order; junction bases with no gene match: 2. The CDR3 length is 14 residues. Germline lookup yields CDR1 SGDLS and CDR2 YYNGEE. The CDR3 coding sequence is TGTGCCAGCAGCGCGGGACAGGGTAATCAGCCCCAGCATTTT. Translation: CASSAGQGNQPQHF.

This chain joins TRBV28 and TRBJ1-2; no clear D gene. The CDR3 covers 14 residues. Germline CDR1 is MDHEN and CDR2 is SYDVKM. V lost 1 base, J lost 6 bases, and 12 bases lay in between. CDR3 DNA sequence: TGTGCCAGCAGTTTATTTAAGGAAGCAAATGGCTACACCTTC. Its translation is CASSLFKEANGYTF.

The chain is built from TRBV19 and TRBJ1-2, with D unclear. Germline V gene lookup returns CDR1 LNHDA and CDR2 SQIVND (reference sequence). V lost 7 bases and J lost 4, with 10 bases in between. The CDR3 covers 12 residues. CDR3 protein: CASKPGSYGYTF. Written as DNA, the CDR3 is TGTGCCAGTAAGCCGGGGTCCTATGGCTACACCTTC.

This clone has only one observation. The CDR3, as DNA: TGTGCCAGCAGCCTCGGCGGGACAGACGAAACTAATGAAAAACTGTTTTTT. This codes for CASSLGGTDETNEKLFF. The chain links TRBV4-2 to TRBJ1-4, with 7 bases aligning to TRBD1. The CDR3 runs to 17 residues. With 4 bases clipped from V and 1 base from J, the junction kept 9 bases outside the gene matches. Germline CDR1 and CDR2: LGHNA and YNFKEQ.

This clone was observed many times. The rearrangement links TRBV10-1 to TRBJ2-7, with 9 positions matching TRBD1. The length of the CDR3 is 16 residues. CDR1 and CDR2 (germline): WNHNN, SYGVQD (reference sequence). J was trimmed by 2 bases and V by 8 bases; bases with no gene match: 13. This chain's CDR3 is CASFHWDRAIPYEQYF. DNA of the CDR3: TGCGCCAGCTTCCATTGGGACAGGGCGATCCCCTACGAGCAGTACTTC.

This clone was detected only once. Written as DNA, the CDR3 is TGTGCCAGCACTCTAGCCGGCACCGGGGAGCTGTTTTTT. Translating it yields CASTLAGTGELFF. The chain uses TRBV6-5 and TRBJ2-2, with a possible D match to TRBD2 (5 bases). This CDR3 has 13 residues. Germline CDR1 is MNHEY and CDR2 is SVGAGI. The V end lost 7 bases, the J end lost 4 bases, and 10 bases lay between the germline ends.

The V gene is TRBV5-4, the J gene TRBJ2-7; D uncertain. Germline lookup yields CDR1 SGHNT and CDR2 YYREEE (reference sequence). V lost 4 bases and J 6 bases, leaving 29 bases between the germline ends. The CDR3 extends over 18 amino acids. In nucleotides, the CDR3 is TGTGCCAGCAGCCCGATTTTAAATGCCGGGCCTCAAGTTGCCGAGCAGTACTTC. Amino acids: CASSPILNAGPQVAEQYF.

This rearrangement joins TRBV19 to TRBJ2-5; weak D call: TRBD2 (5 bases). Germline values: CDR1 LNHDA, CDR2 SQIVND (reference sequence). CDR3 size: 15 residues. Trimming cost V 1 base and J 4 bases, with 13 bases left between them. For the CDR3, the DNA is TGTGCCAGTAGTATAGGGAATAGCGCGACAGAGACCCAGTACTTC. Protein: CASSIGNSATETQYF.

The chain joins TRBV18 to TRBJ2-3; 13 nucleotides agree with TRBD2. The germline gives CDR1 KGHSH, CDR2 LQKENI. The CDR3 consists of 18 residues. With V trimmed by 3 bases and J by 5 bases, 11 bases remained unmatched. The CDR3: CASSPSGLAGRGEDTQYF. CDR3 in DNA: TGTGCCAGCTCACCCTCGGGACTAGCGGGACGGGGCGAAGATACGCAGTATTTT.